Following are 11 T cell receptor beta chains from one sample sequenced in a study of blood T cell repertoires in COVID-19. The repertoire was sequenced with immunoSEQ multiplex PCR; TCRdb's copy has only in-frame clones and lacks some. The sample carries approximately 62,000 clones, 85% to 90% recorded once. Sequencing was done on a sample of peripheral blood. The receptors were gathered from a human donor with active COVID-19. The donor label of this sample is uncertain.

The CDR3 region has the DNA TGTGCCAGCTCACCAGGACTAGCGGGAGCGGGTGGAGAGCAGTTCTTC. It yields the protein CASSPGLAGAGGEQFF. V gene TRBV18 combines with J gene TRBJ2-1, with TRBD2 matching 13 bases. J lost 10 bases, V lost 2 bases, and 8 bases had no gene match. This CDR3 has 16 residues. Germline V gene data show CDR1 as KGHSH and CDR2 as LQKENI.

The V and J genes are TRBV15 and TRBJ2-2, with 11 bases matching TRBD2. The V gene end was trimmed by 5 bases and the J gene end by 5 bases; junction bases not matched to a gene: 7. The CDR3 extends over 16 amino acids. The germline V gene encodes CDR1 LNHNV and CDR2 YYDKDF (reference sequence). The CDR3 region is CATSGLAGGQTGELFF. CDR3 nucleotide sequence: TGTGCCACCAGCGGGTTAGCGGGGGGGCAAACCGGGGAGCTGTTTTTT.

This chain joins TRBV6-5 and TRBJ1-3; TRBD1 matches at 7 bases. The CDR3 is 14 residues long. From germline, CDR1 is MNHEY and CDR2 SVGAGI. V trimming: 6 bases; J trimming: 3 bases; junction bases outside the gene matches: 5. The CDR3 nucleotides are TGTGCCAGCAGGAAACAGGGGTATGGAAACACCATATATTTT. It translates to CASRKQGYGNTIYF.

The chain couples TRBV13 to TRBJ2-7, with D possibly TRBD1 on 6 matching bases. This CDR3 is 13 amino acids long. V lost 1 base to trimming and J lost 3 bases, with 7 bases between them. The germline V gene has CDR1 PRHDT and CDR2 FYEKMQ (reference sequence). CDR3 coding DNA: TGTGCCAGCAGCTTAGACAGGGACTACGAGCAGTACTTC. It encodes CASSLDRDYEQYF.

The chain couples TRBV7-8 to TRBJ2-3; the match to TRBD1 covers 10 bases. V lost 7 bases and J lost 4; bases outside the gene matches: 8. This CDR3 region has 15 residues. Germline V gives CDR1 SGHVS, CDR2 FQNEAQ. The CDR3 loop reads CASIGDRGIADTQYF. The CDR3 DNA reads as TGTGCCAGCATTGGGGACAGGGGAATAGCAGATACGCAGTATTTT. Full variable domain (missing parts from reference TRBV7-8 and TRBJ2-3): GAGVSQSPRYKVAKRGQDVALRCDPISGHVSLFWYQQALGQGPEFLTYFQNEAQLDKSGLPSDRFFAERPEGSVSTLKIQRTQQEDSAVYLCASIGDRGIADTQYFGPGTRLTVL.

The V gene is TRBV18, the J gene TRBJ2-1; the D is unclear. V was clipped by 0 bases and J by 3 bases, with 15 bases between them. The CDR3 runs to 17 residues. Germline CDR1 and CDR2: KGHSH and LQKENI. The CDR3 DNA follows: TGTGCCAGCTCACCACCGGTGGCCAGTCTCGACTACAATGAGCAGTTCTTC. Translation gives CASSPPVASLDYNEQFF.

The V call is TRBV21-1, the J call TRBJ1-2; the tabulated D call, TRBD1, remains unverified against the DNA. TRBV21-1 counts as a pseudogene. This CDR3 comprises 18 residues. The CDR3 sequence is CASSKRDRDRGQDYGYTF. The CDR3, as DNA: TGTGCCAGCAGCAAAAGGGATAGGGACAGGGGGCAGGACTATGGCTACACCTTC.

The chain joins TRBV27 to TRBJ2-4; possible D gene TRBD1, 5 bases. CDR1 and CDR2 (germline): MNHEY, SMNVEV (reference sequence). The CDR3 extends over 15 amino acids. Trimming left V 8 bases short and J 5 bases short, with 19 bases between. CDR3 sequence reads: CASREIGRDQNIQYF. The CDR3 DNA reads TGTGCCAGCCGCGAAATCGGCAGGGATCAAAACATTCAGTACTTC.

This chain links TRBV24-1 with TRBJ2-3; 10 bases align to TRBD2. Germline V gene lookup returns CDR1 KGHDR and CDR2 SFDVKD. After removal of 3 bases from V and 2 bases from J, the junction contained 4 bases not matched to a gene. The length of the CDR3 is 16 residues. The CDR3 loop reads CATSDRTSGTTDTQYF. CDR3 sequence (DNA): TGTGCCACCAGTGATCGAACTAGCGGGACCACAGATACGCAGTATTTT.

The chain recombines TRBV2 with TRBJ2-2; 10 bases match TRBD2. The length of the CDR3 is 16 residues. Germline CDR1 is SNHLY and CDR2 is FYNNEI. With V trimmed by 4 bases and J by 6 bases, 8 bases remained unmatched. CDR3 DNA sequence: TGTGCCAGCAGTGCTAACCTAGCGGGAGTTTCCGGGGAGCTGTTTTTT. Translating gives CASSANLAGVSGELFF.

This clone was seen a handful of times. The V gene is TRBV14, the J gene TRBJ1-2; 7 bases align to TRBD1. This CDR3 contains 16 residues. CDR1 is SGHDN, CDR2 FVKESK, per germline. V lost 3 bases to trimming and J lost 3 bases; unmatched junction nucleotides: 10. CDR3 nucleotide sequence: TGTGCCAGCAGCCAGCCGGGACAGACAGTTTACTATGGCTACACCTTC. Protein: CASSQPGQTVYYGYTF.